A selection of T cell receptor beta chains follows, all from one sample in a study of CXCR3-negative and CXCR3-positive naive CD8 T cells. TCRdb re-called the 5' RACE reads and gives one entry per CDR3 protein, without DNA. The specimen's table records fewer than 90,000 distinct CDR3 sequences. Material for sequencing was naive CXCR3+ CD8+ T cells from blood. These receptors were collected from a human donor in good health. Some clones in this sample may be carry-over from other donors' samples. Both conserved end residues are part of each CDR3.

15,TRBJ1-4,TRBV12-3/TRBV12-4,CASSPLGETNEKLFF
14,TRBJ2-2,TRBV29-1,CSARQGAWTGELFF
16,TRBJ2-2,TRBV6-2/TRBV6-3,CASSYPPGDNTGELFF
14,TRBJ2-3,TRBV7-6,CASSEEYGPDTQYF
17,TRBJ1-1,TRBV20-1,CSARDTRTATMNTEAFF
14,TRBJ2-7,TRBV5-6,CASSFPGQGYEQYF
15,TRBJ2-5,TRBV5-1,CASSPESTSGETQYF
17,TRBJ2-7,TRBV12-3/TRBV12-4,CASSLGGSIPLAYEQYF
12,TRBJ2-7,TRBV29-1,CSVAGSRAEQYF
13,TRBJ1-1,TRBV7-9,CASSPTGQAEAFF
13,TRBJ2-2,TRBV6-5,CASSPTLTGELFF
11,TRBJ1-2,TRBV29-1,CSVPTANGYTF
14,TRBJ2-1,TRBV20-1,CSANMWEHYNEQFF
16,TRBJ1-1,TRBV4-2,CASSPTQQGANTEAFF
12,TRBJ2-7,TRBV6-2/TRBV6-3,CASGDGTYEQYF
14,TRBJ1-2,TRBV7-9,CASSRPGGHYGYTF